The 10 T cell receptor beta chains below were found in one sample sequenced in a study of blood T cell repertoires in COVID-19. The repertoire was sequenced with immunoSEQ multiplex PCR; TCRdb's copy has only in-frame clones and lacks some. The table has about 270,000 clones, 81% seen once; the top ten hold roughly 2.9%. Sequencing was performed on peripheral blood. Every receptor here comes from a woman aged 55-70 years with active or convalescent COVID-19.

V usage is TRBV6-2 or TRBV6-3 and J usage is TRBJ2-3; 11 positions match TRBD2. CDR3 size: 15 residues. V trimming: 6 bases; J trimming: 2 bases; junction bases outside the gene matches: 4. The germline V gene encodes CDR1 MNHEY and CDR2 SVGEGT. CDR3 sequence reads: CASSLLAGVTDTQYF. In DNA form, the CDR3 reads TGTGCCAGCAGCCTACTAGCGGGGGTCACAGATACGCAGTATTTT.

The rearrangement links TRBV19 to TRBJ2-5, with 8 bases aligning to TRBD1. V lost 4 bases, J lost 4 bases, and 5 bases stayed unmatched. The CDR3 extends over 14 amino acids. The V gene's germline CDR1 is LNHDA and CDR2 SQIVND (reference sequence). Here the CDR3 reads CASSSGQGRETQYF. The CDR3 nucleotides read TGTGCCAGTAGTAGCGGACAGGGTAGAGAGACCCAGTACTTC.

The chain is built from TRBV6-2 or TRBV6-3 and TRBJ1-5, with TRBD1 matching over 10 bases. CDR1 MNHEY and CDR2 SVGEGT come from the germline V gene. After removal of 6 bases from V and 4 bases from J, the junction contained 6 bases not matched to a gene. This CDR3 has 15 residues. CDR3 in amino acids: CASSPGTGVNQPQHF. CDR3 in DNA: TGTGCCAGCAGCCCCGGGACAGGGGTAAATCAGCCCCAGCATTTT.

CDR3 residues: CASRPRGAGGYTF. DNA for the CDR3: TGTGCCAGCAGACCTCGGGGGGCGGGTGGCTACACCTTC. The genes are TRBV27 and TRBJ1-2, with TRBD1 as a possible D gene (6 bases). There are 13 residues in the CDR3. From germline, CDR1 is MNHEY and CDR2 SMNVEV (reference sequence). V dropped 6 bases and J dropped 7 bases, with 15 bases sitting between them.

V usage is TRBV13 and J usage is TRBJ1-2; tentatively, D is TRBD1 (5 bases). Germline V gene lookup returns CDR1 PRHDT and CDR2 FYEKMQ (reference sequence). V was trimmed by 4 bases and J by 1 base, leaving 16 bases between them. CDR3 length: 16 amino acids. In DNA form, the CDR3 reads TGTGCCAGCAGCTCGCAGACAGACGTCTATAACTATGGCTACACCTTC. This codes for CASSSQTDVYNYGYTF.

CDR3 region: CASSFGGGEGYTF. The CDR3 coding sequence is TGCGCCAGCAGCTTCGGGGGTGGAGAAGGCTACACCTTC. This sequence joins TRBV5-1 and TRBJ1-2, with a weak D call TRBD1 (5 bases). V shed 2 bases and J shed 8 bases, with 13 bases lying between them. Germline values: CDR1 SGHRS, CDR2 YFSETQ. The CDR3 consists of 13 residues.

This clone was counted a few times. The chain uses TRBV20-1 and TRBJ1-2, with D possibly matching TRBD1 (5 bases). The CDR3 is 12 amino acids. V gave up 3 bases and J gave up 7 bases, with 12 bases separating them. CDR1 is DFQATT, CDR2 SNEGSKA, per germline (reference sequence). The CDR3 bases are TGCAGTGCTAGTTGGGGGGTCTCTGGCTACACCTTC. Translating gives CSASWGVSGYTF.

This clone has only a few counts. The chain carries TRBV6-5 and TRBJ1-3; the D is unclear. The V and J ends lost 6 bases and 0 bases respectively, with 9 bases between them. The germline V gene has CDR1 MNHEY and CDR2 SVGAGI. This CDR3 has 14 amino acids. The CDR3 loop reads CASRARRSGNTIYF. The CDR3 nucleotides are TGTGCCAGCAGGGCCAGGCGCTCTGGAAACACCATATATTTT.

Comments on this clone: The same CDR3 can be traced to other DNA sequences in this sample. This chain links TRBV19 with TRBJ1-1; D gene ambiguous. The CDR3 extends over 13 amino acids. V gave up 4 bases and J gave up 1 base, with 7 bases separating them. In germline, CDR1 is LNHDA, CDR2 SQIVND (reference sequence). The CDR3 is CASSTTANTEAFF. In DNA, the CDR3 is TGTGCCAGTAGTACCACAGCGAACACTGAAGCTTTCTTT.

CDR3 protein: CASSRQGANYGYTF. The CDR3 DNA reads as TGTGCCAGCAGTCGACAGGGAGCCAACTATGGCTACACCTTC. This chain joins TRBV27 and TRBJ1-2; 7 bases line up with TRBD1. The germline V gene has CDR1 MNHEY and CDR2 SMNVEV (reference sequence). CDR3 length equals 14 residues. V dropped 5 bases and J dropped 2; count of bases not matched to a gene: 5.